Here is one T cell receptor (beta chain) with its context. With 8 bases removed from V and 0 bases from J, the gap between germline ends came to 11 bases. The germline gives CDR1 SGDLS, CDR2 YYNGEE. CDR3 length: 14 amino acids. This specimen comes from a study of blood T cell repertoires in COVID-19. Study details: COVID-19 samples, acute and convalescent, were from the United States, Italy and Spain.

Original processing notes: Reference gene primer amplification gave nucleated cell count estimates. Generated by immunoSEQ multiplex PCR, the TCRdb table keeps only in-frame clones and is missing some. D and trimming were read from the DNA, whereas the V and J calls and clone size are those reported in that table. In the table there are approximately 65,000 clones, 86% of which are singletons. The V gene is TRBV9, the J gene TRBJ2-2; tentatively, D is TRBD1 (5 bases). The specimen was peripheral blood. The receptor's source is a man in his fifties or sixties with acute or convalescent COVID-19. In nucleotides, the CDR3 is TGTGCCAGTAATGACAGACCGAACACCGGGGAGCTGTTTTTT. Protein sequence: CASNDRPNTGELFF.